Each of the 15 T cell receptor beta chains below was sequenced from the same sample in a study of blood T cell repertoires in COVID-19. The data were produced by immunoSEQ multiplex PCR, yet TCRdb's version contains in-frame clones alone and is incomplete. The table shows a few hundred thousand clones, with roughly 87% occurring only once. The sample consisted of PBMCs or T cells enriched from blood (not recorded which). The origin of the receptors is a woman aged 25 to 39 who had recovered from COVID-19.

The chain joins TRBV27 to TRBJ2-1, with 8 bases that match TRBD2. The CDR3 spans 13 residues. The V gene's germline CDR1 is MNHEY and CDR2 SMNVEV (reference sequence). The ends lost 2 bases at V and 7 bases at J; junction bases unmatched: 1. The CDR3: CASSLAGGNEQFF. The CDR3, as DNA: TGTGCCAGCAGTTTAGCGGGGGGTAATGAGCAGTTCTTC.

J is TRBJ2-2 and V is TRBV19; 11 nucleotides line up with TRBD1. The V and J ends lost 5 bases and 6 bases, in that order; junction bases with no gene match: 8. This CDR3 comprises 16 residues. Looked up from germline, CDR1 is LNHDA and CDR2 is SQIVND (reference sequence). The CDR3 here is CASSLGTGGYAGELFF. The CDR3 region has the DNA TGTGCCAGTAGTCTCGGGACAGGGGGGTATGCCGGGGAGCTGTTTTTT. Full variable domain (outside the CDR3, taken from reference TRBV19 and TRBJ2-2): DGGITQSPKYLFRKEGQNVTLSCEQNLNHDAMYWYRQDPGQGLRLIYYSQIVNDFQKGDIAEGYSVSREKKESFPLTVTSAQKNPTAFYLCASSLGTGGYAGELFFGEGSRLTVL.

The gene calls are TRBV21-1 and TRBJ2-1; no check of the table's D call, TRBD2, against the DNA was made. TRBV21-1 corresponds to a pseudogene. The CDR3 sequence is 16 residues long. CDR3 loop: CASSKLGGRIHNEQFF. In DNA, the CDR3 is TGTGCCAGCAGCAAGTTAGGCGGGAGGATCCACAATGAGCAGTTCTTC.

This chain uses TRBV30 with TRBJ1-2; D may be TRBD1 (5 bases). CDR3 length: 13 amino acids. The germline V and J ends were trimmed by 3 bases and 2 bases, with 10 bases remaining between them. The germline gives CDR1 GTSNPN, CDR2 SVGIG (reference sequence). This chain's CDR3 is CAWRVGGNYGYTF. In nucleotides, the CDR3 is TGTGCCTGGAGGGTGGGGGGGAACTATGGCTACACCTTC. Supplemented by reference TRBV30 and TRBJ1-2, the full variable domain reads SQTIHQWPATLVQPVGSPLSLECTVEGTSNPNLYWYRQAAGRGLQLLFYSVGIGQISSEVPQNLSASRPQDRQFILSSKKLLLSDSGFYLCAWRVGGNYGYTFGSGTRLTVV.

The J gene is TRBJ2-1, the V gene TRBV6-6, with 7 bases aligning to TRBD1. CDR1 and CDR2 from the germline V gene are MNHNY and SVGAGI (reference sequence). V shed 5 bases and J 0 bases; nucleotides not matched to a gene: 7. The CDR3 is 16 amino acids. Written as DNA, the CDR3 is TGTGCCAGCAGTCCAGGGGGTGGGAGCTCCTACAATGAGCAGTTCTTC. This gives the protein CASSPGGGSSYNEQFF.

A single count supports this clone. The chain couples TRBV11-2 to TRBJ2-7, with D possibly being TRBD1 (6 bases). This CDR3 is 15 amino acids long. Germline CDR1 and CDR2: SGHAT and FQNNGV. The V and J ends lost 4 bases and 1 base respectively, with 14 bases between them. CDR3 nucleotide sequence: TGTGCCAGCAGCTCGGGACATATGAGATCCTACGAGCAGTACTTC. It encodes CASSSGHMRSYEQYF. Looking up the rest from reference TRBV11-2 and TRBJ2-7 gives the full variable domain: EAGVAQSPRYKIIEKRQSVAFWCNPISGHATLYWYQQILGQGPKLLIQFQNNGVVDDSQLPKDRFSAERLKGVDSTLKIQPAKLEDSAVYLCASSSGHMRSYEQYFGPGTRLTVT.

The count of this clone is one. The chain has TRBV7-9 and TRBJ2-2, with unresolved D. Germline-derived CDR1 and CDR2 are SEHNR and FQNEAQ (reference sequence). Trimming removed 4 bases at V and 8 bases at J, with 5 bases between. This CDR3 contains 11 residues. CDR3 bases: TGTGCCAGCAGCTATACTGGGGAGCTGTTTTTT. Translation gives CASSYTGELFF.

The chain couples TRBV5-6 to TRBJ2-7; 7 nucleotides align to TRBD2. There are 16 residues in the CDR3. CDR1 and CDR2 (germline): SGHDT, YYEEEE. V dropped 4 bases and J dropped 2; count of bases not matched to a gene: 12. Here the CDR3 reads CASSLVSSGTTYEQYF. The CDR3 coding sequence is TGTGCCAGCAGCCTGGTATCTAGCGGAACTACCTACGAGCAGTACTTC.

The chain is built from TRBV3-1 (or the pseudogene TRBV3-2) and TRBJ1-5; D may be TRBD1 (5 bases). The CDR3 is 15 amino acids. V was cut by 3 bases and J by 3 bases, with 12 bases left in between. Germline V lookup: CDR1 LGHDT, CDR2 YNNKEL (reference sequence). CDR3 coding DNA: TGTGCCAGCAGCCAGGGACTTGAAAACAATCAGCCCCAGCATTTT. It translates to CASSQGLENNQPQHF.

This clone was observed once. The chain is built from TRBV6-5 and TRBJ2-1; 8 positions match TRBD2. Germline trimming cut 3 bases from V and 4 bases from J; bases unmatched to any gene: 5. The CDR3 is 15 residues long. Germline lookup yields CDR1 MNHEY and CDR2 SVGAGI. For the CDR3, the DNA is TGTGCCAGCAGTTATGAGCGGGGGTTTTACAATGAGCAGTTCTTC. It codes for CASSYERGFYNEQFF.

The chain recombines TRBV6-5 with TRBJ1-3; TRBD1 agrees at 7 bases. The germline gives CDR1 MNHEY, CDR2 SVGAGI. The CDR3 spans 16 residues. V lost 4 bases, J lost 2 bases, and 8 bases stayed unmatched. The chain's CDR3 is CASSWTQTGTGNTIYF. In nucleotides, the CDR3 is TGTGCCAGCAGTTGGACCCAGACAGGGACTGGAAACACCATATATTTT.

The chain uses TRBV19 and TRBJ1-4, with 8 bases aligning to TRBD1. V trimming: 3 bases; J trimming: 0 bases; junction bases outside the gene matches: 6. The CDR3 totals 17 residues. CDR1 and CDR2 from the germline V gene are LNHDA and SQIVND (reference sequence). The CDR3 region is CASSMEAGGATNEKLFF. The CDR3 DNA reads as TGTGCCAGTAGTATGGAGGCAGGGGGCGCAACTAATGAAAAACTGTTTTTT. Full variable domain (remainder filled in from reference TRBV19 and TRBJ1-4): DGGITQSPKYLFRKEGQNVTLSCEQNLNHDAMYWYRQDPGQGLRLIYYSQIVNDFQKGDIAEGYSVSREKKESFPLTVTSAQKNPTAFYLCASSMEAGGATNEKLFFGSGTQLSVL.

In DNA, the CDR3 is TGTGCCAGCAGCCAAGATCGGGCGGGAGGGCCATCTGGGGCCAACGTCCTGACTTTC. It is translated as CASSQDRAGGPSGANVLTF. The gene calls are TRBV3-1 (or the pseudogene TRBV3-2) and TRBJ2-6, with TRBD2 matching over 9 bases. This CDR3 has 19 residues. The V gene's germline CDR1 is LGHDT and CDR2 YNNKEL (reference sequence). Trimming took 0 bases from V and 1 from J; bases not matched to a gene: 7.

This chain connects TRBV7-3 to TRBJ2-7; no firm D call. The CDR3 has 14 residues. From germline, CDR1 is SGHTA and CDR2 FQGTGA. Trimming shortened V by 5 bases and J by 2 bases, and 13 bases separated the two germline ends. CDR3 sequence reads: CASSPGVVAYEQYF. DNA for the CDR3: TGTGCCAGCAGCCCTGGAGTTGTGGCCTACGAGCAGTACTTC.

This chain links TRBV6-5 with TRBJ1-2, with D unresolved. The CDR3 consists of 13 residues. The germline gives CDR1 MNHEY, CDR2 SVGAGI. Trimming took 8 bases from V and 4 from J, leaving 14 bases between them. The CDR3: CASQPTDGYGYTF. Written as DNA, the CDR3 is TGTGCCAGCCAACCGACTGACGGCTATGGCTACACCTTC.